This note documents a single T cell receptor (beta chain) sequence. This sample is drawn from a study of identical twins. Unique molecular identifiers were present on cDNA, and template switching added a universal primer site. In TCRdb, the 5' RACE reads were re-called with MiXCR into one record per CDR3 protein. The sample records about 730,000 distinct CDR3 sequences, 21% being singletons. V was pared by 5 bases and J by 2 bases, with 14 bases of the junction left unmatched. CDR1 and CDR2 (germline): SEHNR, FQNEAQ (reference sequence). CDR3 length: 17 residues. A further study also used this sample, focusing on T cells expressing NK-cell markers. That source notes: Whether expanded NKG2C+ T cell clones were HCMV specific stayed uncertain.

The receptor was derived from a woman under 30 in good health. The chain uses TRBV7-9 and TRBJ2-7; TRBD1 matches at 8 bases. Sequenced: PBMCs. The CDR3 bases are TGTGCCAGCAGCCCCCTGGAGCTTGGACAGGGAACCTACGAGCAGTACTTC. Protein sequence: CASSPLELGQGTYEQYF.